This note documents a single TCR beta chain sequence. Its antigen remains unknown. Primers used in a second PCR of roughly 6 to 11 cycles were a sample-barcoded 5' primer and a J-beta primer mix. MiXCR was run by TCRdb on the 5' RACE reads, yielding one entry per CDR3 protein. The sample carries some 1.8 million distinct CDR3 sequences, roughly 43% recorded once. The authors isolated at least 6 million PBMCs per sample. Germline V CDR1 and CDR2: LGHNA, YNFKEQ. This CDR3 comprises 15 residues. The data are from a study of blood T cells in healthy people across ages. Study-wide findings and caveats: Nothing was known about donor CMV status, and this possibly confounded expanded clonotype changes.

The specimen was blood. The gene calls are TRBV4-2 and TRBJ2-4, with 8 bases fitting TRBD2. The end of the DNA aligns better with TRBJ2-7, so the J call may be wrong. The TCR comes from a human donor in good health. The CDR3 DNA sequence: TGTGCCAGCAGCCAAGGGGTGCGGGGGGACTACGAGCAGTACTTC. This translates into CASSQGVRGDYEQYF.